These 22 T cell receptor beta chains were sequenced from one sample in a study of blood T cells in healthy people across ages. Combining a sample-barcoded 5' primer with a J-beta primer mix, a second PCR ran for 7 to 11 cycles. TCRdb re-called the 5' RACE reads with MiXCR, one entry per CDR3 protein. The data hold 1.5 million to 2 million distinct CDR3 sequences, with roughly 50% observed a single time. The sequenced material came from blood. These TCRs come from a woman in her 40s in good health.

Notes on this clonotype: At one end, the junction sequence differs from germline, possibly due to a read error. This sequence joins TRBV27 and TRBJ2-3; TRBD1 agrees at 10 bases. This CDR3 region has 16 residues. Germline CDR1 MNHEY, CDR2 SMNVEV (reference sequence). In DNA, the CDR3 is TGTGCTAGCACCCTCCGCCGGGACAGGGGTACAGATACGCAGTATTTT. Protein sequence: CASTLRRDRGTDTQYF.

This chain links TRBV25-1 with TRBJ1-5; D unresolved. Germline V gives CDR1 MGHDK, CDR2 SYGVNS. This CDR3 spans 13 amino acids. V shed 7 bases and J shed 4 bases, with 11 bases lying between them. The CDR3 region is CASNGVGNQPQHF. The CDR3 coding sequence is TGTGCCAGCAACGGGGTGGGAAATCAGCCCCAGCATTTT. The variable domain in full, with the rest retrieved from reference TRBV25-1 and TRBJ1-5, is EADIYQTPRYLVIGTGKKITLECSQTMGHDKMYWYQQDPGMELHLIHYSYGVNSTEKGDLSSESTVSRIRTEHFPLTLESARPSHTSQYLCASNGVGNQPQHFGDGTRLSIL.

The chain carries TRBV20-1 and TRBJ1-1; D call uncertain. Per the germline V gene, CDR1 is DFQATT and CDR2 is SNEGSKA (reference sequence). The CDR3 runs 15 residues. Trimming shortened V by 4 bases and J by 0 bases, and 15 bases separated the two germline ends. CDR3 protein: CSATSLRRMNTEAFF. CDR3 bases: TGCAGTGCTACCTCCCTCCGACGGATGAACACTGAAGCTTTCTTT.

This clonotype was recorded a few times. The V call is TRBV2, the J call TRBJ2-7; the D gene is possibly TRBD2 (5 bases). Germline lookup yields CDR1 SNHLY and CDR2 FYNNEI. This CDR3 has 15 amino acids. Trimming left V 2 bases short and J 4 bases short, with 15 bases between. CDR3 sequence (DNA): TGTGCCAGCAGTGAACCTCCTAGCACTCTTTACGAGCAGTACTTC. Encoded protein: CASSEPPSTLYEQYF.

CDR3 residues: CASSQDGQGINEQYF. In DNA form, the CDR3 reads TGCGCCAGCAGCCAAGATGGGCAGGGGATCAACGAGCAGTACTTC. The chain recombines TRBV4-1 with TRBJ2-5, with a weak D call TRBD1 (6 bases). The DNA end is more similar to TRBJ2-7, so the J call may be wrong. CDR3 length equals 15 residues. The germline V gene has CDR1 MGHRA and CDR2 YSYEKL.

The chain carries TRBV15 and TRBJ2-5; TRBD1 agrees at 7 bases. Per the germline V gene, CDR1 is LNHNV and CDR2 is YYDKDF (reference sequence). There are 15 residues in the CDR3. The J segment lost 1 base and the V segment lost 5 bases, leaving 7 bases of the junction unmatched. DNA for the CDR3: TGTGCCACCAGCTTCCTCCGGGACAGCCAAGAGACCCAGTACTTC. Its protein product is CATSFLRDSQETQYF.

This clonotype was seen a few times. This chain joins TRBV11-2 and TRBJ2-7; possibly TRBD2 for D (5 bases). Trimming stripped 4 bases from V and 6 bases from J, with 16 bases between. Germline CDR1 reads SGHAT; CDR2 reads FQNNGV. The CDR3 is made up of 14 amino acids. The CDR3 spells CASSSLRGEGEQYF. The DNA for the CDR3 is TGTGCCAGCAGCTCACTTCGGGGAGAAGGCGAGCAGTACTTC.

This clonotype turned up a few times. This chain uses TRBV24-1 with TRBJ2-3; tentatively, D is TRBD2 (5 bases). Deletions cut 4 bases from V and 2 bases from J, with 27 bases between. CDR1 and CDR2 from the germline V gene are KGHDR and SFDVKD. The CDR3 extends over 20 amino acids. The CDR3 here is CATSEPFGETTTFYTDTQYF. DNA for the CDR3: TGTGCCACCAGTGAACCGTTCGGGGAAACTACCACTTTCTACACAGATACGCAGTATTTT.

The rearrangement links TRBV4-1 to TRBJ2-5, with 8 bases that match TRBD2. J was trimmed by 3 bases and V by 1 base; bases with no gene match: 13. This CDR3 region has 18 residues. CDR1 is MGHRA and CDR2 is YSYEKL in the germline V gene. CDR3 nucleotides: TGCGCCAGCAGCCAAGCGAGCGGGGGCCTCTCGACTAAAGAGACCCAGTACTTC. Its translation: CASSQASGGLSTKETQYF.

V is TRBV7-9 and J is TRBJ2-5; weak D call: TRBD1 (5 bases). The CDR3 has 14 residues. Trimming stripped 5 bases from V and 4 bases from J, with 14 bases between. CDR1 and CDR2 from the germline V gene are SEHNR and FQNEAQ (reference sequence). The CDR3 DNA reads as TGTGCCAGCAGCGTCAGGGCTCTGGGAGAGACCCAGTACTTC. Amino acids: CASSVRALGETQYF. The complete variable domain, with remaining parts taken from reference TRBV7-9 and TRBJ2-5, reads DTGVSQNPRHKITKRGQNVTFRCDPISEHNRLYWYRQTLGQGPEFLTYFQNEAQLEKSRLLSDRFSAERPKGSFSTLEIQRTEQGDSAMYLCASSVRALGETQYFGPGTRLLVL.

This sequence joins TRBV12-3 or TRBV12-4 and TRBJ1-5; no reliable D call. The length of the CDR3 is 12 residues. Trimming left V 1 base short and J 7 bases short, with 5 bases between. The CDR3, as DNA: TGTGCCAGCAGTTTAGGTCCCCAGCCCCAGCATTTT. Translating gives CASSLGPQPQHF.

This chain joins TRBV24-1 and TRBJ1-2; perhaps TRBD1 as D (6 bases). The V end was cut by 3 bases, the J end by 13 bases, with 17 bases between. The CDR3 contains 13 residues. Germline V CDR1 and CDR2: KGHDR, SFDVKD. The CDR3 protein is CATSDPKPGHFTF. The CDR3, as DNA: TGTGCCACCAGTGATCCGAAACCGGGACATTTCACCTTC.

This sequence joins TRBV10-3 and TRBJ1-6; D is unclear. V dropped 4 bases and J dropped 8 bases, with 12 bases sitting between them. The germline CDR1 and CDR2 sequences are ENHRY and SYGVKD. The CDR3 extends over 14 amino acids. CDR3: CAISADPFDSPLHF. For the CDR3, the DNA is TGTGCCATCAGTGCGGACCCCTTCGATTCACCCCTCCACTTT.

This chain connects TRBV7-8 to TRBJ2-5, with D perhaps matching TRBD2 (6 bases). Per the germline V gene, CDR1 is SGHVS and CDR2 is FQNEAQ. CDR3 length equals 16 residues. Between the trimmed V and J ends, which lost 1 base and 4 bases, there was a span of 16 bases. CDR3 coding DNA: TGTGCCAGCAGCTTAGTTCCGACGCTGGGAGGAGAGACCCAGTACTTC. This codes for CASSLVPTLGGETQYF.

CDR3: CASTPSGPQETQYF. CDR3 DNA: TGTGCCAGCACCCCAAGCGGGCCACAAGAGACCCAGTACTTC. The chain recombines TRBV7-8 with TRBJ2-5; TRBD2 might be the D (6 bases). The germline V gene encodes CDR1 SGHVS and CDR2 FQNEAQ. The CDR3 spans 14 residues. Trimming took 7 bases from V and 2 from J, leaving 14 bases between them.

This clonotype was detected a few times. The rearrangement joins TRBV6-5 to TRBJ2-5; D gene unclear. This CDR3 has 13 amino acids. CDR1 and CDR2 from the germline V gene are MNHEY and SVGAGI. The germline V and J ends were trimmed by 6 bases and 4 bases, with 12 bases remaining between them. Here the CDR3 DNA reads TGTGCCAGCAGCCCGTCTCGGGTAGAGACCCAGTACTTC. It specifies CASSPSRVETQYF.

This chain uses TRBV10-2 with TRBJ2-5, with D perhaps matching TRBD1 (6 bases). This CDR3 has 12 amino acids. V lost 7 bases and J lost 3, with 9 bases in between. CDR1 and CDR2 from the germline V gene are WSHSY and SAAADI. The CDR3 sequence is CASKGQKETQYF. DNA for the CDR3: TGCGCCAGCAAAGGACAGAAAGAGACCCAGTACTTC.

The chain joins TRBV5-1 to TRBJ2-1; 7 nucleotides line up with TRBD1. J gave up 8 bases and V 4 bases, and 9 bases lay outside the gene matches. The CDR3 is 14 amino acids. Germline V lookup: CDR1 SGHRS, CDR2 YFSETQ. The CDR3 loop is CASSPSGTDDEQFF. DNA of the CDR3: TGCGCCAGCAGCCCCTCAGGGACAGATGATGAGCAGTTCTTC. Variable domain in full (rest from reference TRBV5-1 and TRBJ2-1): KAGVTQTPRYLIKTRGQQVTLSCSPISGHRSVSWYQQTPGQGLQFLFEYFSETQRNKGNFPGRFSGRQFSNSRSEMNVSTLELGDSALYLCASSPSGTDDEQFFGPGTRLTVL.

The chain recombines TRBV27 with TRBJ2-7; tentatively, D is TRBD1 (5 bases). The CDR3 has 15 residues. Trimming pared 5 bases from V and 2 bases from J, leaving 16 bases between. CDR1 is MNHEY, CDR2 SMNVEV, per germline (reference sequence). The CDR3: CASSPYDRSAYEQYF. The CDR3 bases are TGTGCCAGCAGTCCCTACGACAGATCCGCCTACGAGCAGTACTTC.

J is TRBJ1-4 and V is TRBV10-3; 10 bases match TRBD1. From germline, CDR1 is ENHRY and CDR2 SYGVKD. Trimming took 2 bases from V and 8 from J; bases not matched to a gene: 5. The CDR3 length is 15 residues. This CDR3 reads CAISEGTGVMEKLFF. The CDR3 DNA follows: TGTGCCATCAGTGAGGGGACAGGGGTGATGGAAAAACTGTTTTTT.

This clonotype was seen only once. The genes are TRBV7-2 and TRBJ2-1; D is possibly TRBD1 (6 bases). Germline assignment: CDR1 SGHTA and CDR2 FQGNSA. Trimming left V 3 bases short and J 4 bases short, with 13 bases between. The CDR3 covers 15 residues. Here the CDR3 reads CASSFQGIGYNEQFF. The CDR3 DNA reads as TGTGCCAGCAGCTTCCAGGGGATAGGGTACAATGAGCAGTTCTTC. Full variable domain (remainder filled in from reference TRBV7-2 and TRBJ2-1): GAGVSQSPSNKVTEKGKDVELRCDPISGHTALYWYRQSLGQGLEFLIYFQGNSAPDKSGLPSDRFSAERTGGSVSTLTIQRTQQEDSAVYLCASSFQGIGYNEQFFGPGTRLTVL.

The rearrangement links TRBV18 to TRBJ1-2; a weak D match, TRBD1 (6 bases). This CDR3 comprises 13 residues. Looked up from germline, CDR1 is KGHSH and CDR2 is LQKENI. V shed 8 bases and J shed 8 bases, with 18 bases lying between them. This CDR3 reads CASHSGTKEGYTF. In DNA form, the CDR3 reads TGTGCCAGCCACTCCGGGACAAAGGAGGGCTACACCTTC.